This T cell receptor (beta chain) was identified in a study of control samples from healthy donors and cancer patients. TCRdb's table, derived via immunoSEQ multiplex PCR, lists solely in-frame clones and lacks some. The sample consists of approximately 94,000 clones, about 88% of them appearing once. Germline V lookup: CDR1 KGHSY, CDR2 FQNENV. V lost 0 bases, J lost 5 bases, and 14 bases lay in between. The CDR3 is 15 residues long. The sequence was collected from a woman between 50 and 59 years old in good health. V and J are TRBV16 and TRBJ2-7; a possible D gene is TRBD1 (6 bases). The sample consisted of blood. CDR3 region: CASSQSQDRAHEQYF. DNA for the CDR3: TGTGCCAGCAGCCAATCACAGGACAGAGCCCACGAGCAGTACTTC. Full variable domain (missing parts from reference TRBV16 and TRBJ2-7): GEEVAQTPKHLVRGEGQKAKLYCAPIKGHSYVFWYQQVLKNEFKFLISFQNENVFDETGMPKERFSAKCLPNSPCSLEIQATKLEDSAVYFCASSQSQDRAHEQYFGPGTRLTVT.